These 13 T cell receptor beta chains share one sample of origin, sequenced in a study of identical twins listed by TCRdb under 2016. Libraries were built with 5' RACE. Sequencing instrument: Illumina HiSeq 2000. TCRdb itself trimmed the public reads at Q25 with fastp, ran MiXCR and retained productive beta chains. Each CDR3 protein appears once, grouped with its most common genes and DNA. In this sample the table shows some 730,000 distinct CDR3 sequences, about 20% of which occur a single time. Around 13% of the sample lies in the top ten. This sample was also put to use in a study of T cells expressing NK-cell markers.

The specimen sequenced was PBMCs. The receptor source for this set is a young woman in good health.

This clonotype was seen only a few times. The rearrangement uses TRBV7-3 and TRBJ2-1, with 7 bases that match TRBD2. The CDR3 spans 15 residues. Germline V lookup: CDR1 SGHTA, CDR2 FQGTGA. The V and J ends lost 6 bases and 10 bases, in that order; junction bases with no gene match: 15. The CDR3, as DNA: TGTGCCAGCAGTCTAATGGGTGGCAGGGAGGGCGAGCAGTTCTTC. This sequence encodes CASSLMGGREGEQFF.

In this sample, this clonotype turned up a few times. The CDR3 loop is CASSTSGSADTQYF. In nucleotides, the CDR3 is TGCGCCAGCAGCACTAGCGGGAGCGCAGATACGCAGTATTTT. The chain uses TRBV5-1 and TRBJ2-3, with 11 bases fitting TRBD2. Unmatched junction bases numbered 2, after V lost 4 bases and J lost 4 bases. Germline V gene lookup returns CDR1 SGHRS and CDR2 YFSETQ. This CDR3 region has 14 residues.

V is TRBV7-9 and J is TRBJ1-5; D is undetermined. Germline CDR1 SEHNR, CDR2 FQNEAQ (reference sequence). V dropped 5 bases and J dropped 6 bases, with 14 bases sitting between them. The CDR3 totals 14 residues. The CDR3 coding sequence is TGTGCCAGCAGCCCCGGGTGGCGGGGTCAGCCCCAGCATTTT. Its protein is CASSPGWRGQPQHF.

This chain links TRBV3-1 with TRBJ2-6; D is undetermined. The CDR3 has 14 residues. V gave up 3 bases and J gave up 5 bases, with 8 bases separating them. Germline V gives CDR1 LGHDT, CDR2 YNNKEL (reference sequence). CDR3 residues: CASSHEGRANVLTF. As DNA, the CDR3 is TGTGCCAGCAGCCATGAAGGAAGGGCCAACGTCCTGACTTTC.

The chain joins TRBV7-9 to TRBJ2-3, with D tentatively TRBD1 (5 bases). V was trimmed by 4 bases and J by 9 bases, leaving 14 bases between them. This CDR3 has 13 residues. Germline values: CDR1 SEHNR, CDR2 FQNEAQ (reference sequence). The CDR3 here is CASSSRAGWTQYF. For the CDR3, the DNA is TGTGCCAGCAGCTCAAGGGCAGGGTGGACGCAGTATTTT.

This clonotype has just a few counts. V and J are TRBV12-3 or TRBV12-4 and TRBJ2-1, with D tentatively TRBD2 (5 bases). The V gene lost 6 bases and the J gene lost 0 bases, with 12 bases spanning the gap. CDR3 length equals 15 residues. The CDR3 nucleotides read TGTGCCAGCAGAAAGAGCGGCACCTCCTACAATGAGCAGTTCTTC. Amino acid sequence: CASRKSGTSYNEQFF.

This clonotype was counted between two and nine times. The chain joins TRBV10-3 to TRBJ2-5; D remains ambiguous. The CDR3 totals 13 residues. V lost 10 bases to trimming and J lost 0 bases, with 12 bases between them. The germline gives CDR1 ENHRY, CDR2 SYGVKD. The CDR3 reads CATNSVDQETQYF. Written as DNA, the CDR3 is TGTGCCACCAACTCAGTTGACCAAGAGACCCAGTACTTC.

V and J are TRBV20-1 and TRBJ2-5; the match to TRBD2 covers 8 bases. J lost 4 bases, V lost 4 bases, and 14 bases had no gene match. The V gene's germline CDR1 is DFQATT and CDR2 SNEGSKA (reference sequence). The CDR3 runs 16 residues. CDR3 amino acids: CSAIRGREGLGETQYF. The CDR3 region has the DNA TGCAGTGCTATCAGAGGTAGAGAGGGACTAGGAGAGACCCAGTACTTC.

This clonotype was counted only a few times. The chain uses TRBV6-2 or TRBV6-3 and TRBJ2-4; unclear D gene. CDR3 length: 13 residues. V lost 7 bases and J 5 bases, leaving 12 bases between the germline ends. Germline V gene lookup returns CDR1 MNHEY and CDR2 SVGEGT. The CDR3 loop reads CASTTDGQNIQYF. The CDR3, as DNA: TGTGCCAGCACCACGGACGGCCAAAACATTCAGTACTTC.

This chain joins TRBV5-6 and TRBJ2-3, with D tentatively TRBD1 (6 bases). Germline V gives CDR1 SGHDT, CDR2 YYEEEE. This CDR3 has 16 amino acids. Trimming shortened V by 4 bases and J by 0 bases, and 15 bases separated the two germline ends. CDR3 sequence: CASSGSAGASTDTQYF. The CDR3 nucleotides are TGTGCCAGCAGCGGATCGGCAGGGGCGAGCACAGATACGCAGTATTTT.

This sequence joins TRBV20-1 and TRBJ2-3; the match to TRBD2 covers 7 bases. This CDR3 has 15 residues. Germline CDR1 reads DFQATT; CDR2 reads SNEGSKA (reference sequence). Trimming removed 3 bases from V and 0 bases from J; junction bases left unmatched: 6. The CDR3 loop is CSASRGGGSTDTQYF. In DNA, the CDR3 is TGCAGTGCTAGTAGAGGCGGGGGTAGCACAGATACGCAGTATTTT.

Only a few counts were recorded for this clonotype. The chain is built from TRBV20-1 and TRBJ1-1, with D hard to call. CDR3 size: 13 residues. The germline V gene has CDR1 DFQATT and CDR2 SNEGSKA (reference sequence). The ends were cut back, 0 bases at V and 8 bases at J, with 13 bases in the middle. The CDR3 reads CSARERASPEAFF. The CDR3, as DNA: TGCAGTGCTAGAGAAAGGGCGAGCCCAGAAGCTTTCTTT.

The chain carries TRBV20-1 and TRBJ2-3; 13 bases agree with TRBD2. In germline, CDR1 is DFQATT, CDR2 SNEGSKA (reference sequence). V dropped 5 bases and J dropped 5; count of bases not matched to a gene: 4. The CDR3 runs 14 residues. CDR3 nucleotide sequence: TGCAGTGCTGTGACTAGCGGGGGGCTAGATACGCAGTATTTT. Residues: CSAVTSGGLDTQYF.